Listed here are 25 T cell receptor beta chains from one sample, sequenced in a study of shared T cell receptors in the human thymus. Data came from immunoSEQ multiplex PCR; TCRdb stores just in-frame clones and leaves some out. The top ten hold 0.0094% of the sample, which has hundreds of thousands of clones, 87% seen once. The sample also formed part of further work on human thymus T cells.

The material sequenced was thymocytes. The receptors derive from a boy in the first two years of life with a congenital heart defect.

The chain combines TRBV28 with TRBJ1-5, with a possible D match to TRBD1 (5 bases). Germline CDR1 MDHEN, CDR2 SYDVKM. Trimming removed 4 bases at V and 1 base at J, with 17 bases between. CDR3 length equals 17 residues. Here the CDR3 reads CASSWVGGKGSNQPQHF. The CDR3 region has the DNA TGTGCCAGCAGTTGGGTGGGGGGAAAGGGAAGCAATCAGCCCCAGCATTTT.

This chain joins TRBV9 and TRBJ2-3, with TRBD2 matching 9 bases. The germline CDR1 and CDR2 sequences are SGDLS and YYNGEE. V dropped 4 bases and J dropped 4; count of bases not matched to a gene: 22. CDR3 length: 20 amino acids. CDR3 bases: TGTGCCAGCAGCCCACCAACAGGGGTGAAGATAGCGGGAGTTTCAGATACGCAGTATTTT. Residues: CASSPPTGVKIAGVSDTQYF.

The J gene is TRBJ2-4, the V gene TRBV6-5; the D gene is possibly TRBD2 (6 bases). The CDR3 runs to 14 residues. Germline V gene sequence: CDR1 MNHEY, CDR2 SVGAGI. Trimming removed 5 bases from V and 6 bases from J, with 14 bases in between. CDR3 nucleotides: TGTGCCAGCAGTAAACTAGCCCCGCGAAACATTCAGTACTTC. This translates into CASSKLAPRNIQYF.

V usage is TRBV4-3 and J usage is TRBJ2-5; D is ambiguous. The V end was cut by 1 base, the J end by 0 bases, with 6 bases between. Germline CDR1 LGHNA, CDR2 YSLEER. The CDR3 totals 14 residues. Here the CDR3 reads CASSQGPNQETQYF. In DNA, the CDR3 is TGCGCCAGCAGCCAAGGGCCCAACCAAGAGACCCAGTACTTC.

The gene calls are TRBV14 and TRBJ2-5; TRBD1 matches at 11 bases. The germline gives CDR1 SGHDN, CDR2 FVKESK. V lost 5 bases to trimming and J lost 3 bases; unmatched junction nucleotides: 11. The CDR3 has 17 residues. The CDR3 nucleotides are TGTGCCAGCAGCGCCAGGACAGGGGGCGCCGGGAAAGAGACCCAGTACTTC. Its translation is CASSARTGGAGKETQYF.

J is TRBJ2-7 and V is TRBV14, with a possible D match to TRBD1 (5 bases). CDR3 length equals 14 residues. Germline loops: CDR1 SGHDN, CDR2 FVKESK. Between the trimmed V and J ends, which lost 5 bases and 1 base, there was a span of 12 bases. The DNA for the CDR3 is TGTGCCAGCAGCGGACAAGAAGAATCCTACGAGCAGTACTTC. Protein product: CASSGQEESYEQYF.

V gene TRBV15 combines with J gene TRBJ1-5; D not resolved. Germline CDR1 is LNHNV and CDR2 is YYDKDF (reference sequence). This CDR3 spans 18 amino acids. Trimming took off 0 bases at V and 5 bases at J, with 20 bases between the two ends. Here the CDR3 reads CATSRDRGRPGRDQPQHF. The CDR3 nucleotides read TGTGCCACCAGCAGAGATCGAGGCCGCCCGGGAAGGGATCAGCCCCAGCATTTT.

The J gene is TRBJ2-3, the V gene TRBV25-1; D perhaps matches TRBD1 (6 bases). V lost 6 bases to trimming and J lost 6 bases, with 28 bases between them. Looked up from germline, CDR1 is MGHDK and CDR2 is SYGVNS. This CDR3 is 18 amino acids long. The CDR3 reads CASSKGGILGTAEDTQYF. The CDR3 region has the DNA TGTGCCAGCAGCAAAGGGGGAATCCTCGGGACCGCTGAGGATACGCAGTATTTT. Together with reference TRBV25-1 and TRBJ2-3, the CDR3 gives the full variable domain: EADIYQTPRYLVIGTGKKITLECSQTMGHDKMYWYQQDPGMELHLIHYSYGVNSTEKGDLSSESTVSRIRTEHFPLTLESARPSHTSQYLCASSKGGILGTAEDTQYFGPGTRLTVL.

V usage is TRBV6-8 and J usage is TRBJ1-1; D is possibly TRBD1 (5 bases). From germline, CDR1 is MNHGY and CDR2 SAAAGT. V lost 4 bases and J lost 3, with 18 bases in between. The CDR3 contains 16 residues. The CDR3 nucleotides are TGTGCCAGCAGTTTGGGTCGGGGGACCCGGGACACTGAAGCTTTCTTT. It translates to CASSLGRGTRDTEAFF.

This chain uses TRBV4-3 with TRBJ1-2; the D is unclear. V gave up 4 bases and J gave up 7 bases, with 22 bases separating them. Per germline, CDR1 LGHNA and CDR2 YSLEER. The CDR3 is 16 residues long. The CDR3: CASSPRKTKLSLGYTF. The CDR3, as DNA: TGCGCCAGCAGCCCCCGGAAGACAAAGCTGAGTCTTGGCTACACCTTC.

Only one count was recorded for this clone. The chain is built from TRBV19 and TRBJ2-5, with D maybe TRBD1 (6 bases). There are 13 residues in the CDR3. Trimming removed 4 bases from V and 5 bases from J, with 11 bases in between. Per germline, CDR1 LNHDA and CDR2 SQIVND (reference sequence). The CDR3 sequence: CASSTTGPETQYF. In DNA, the CDR3 is TGTGCCAGTAGTACAACAGGGCCCGAGACCCAGTACTTC.

The chain carries TRBV7-6 and TRBJ2-3, with a weak D call TRBD1 (5 bases). The CDR3 has 17 residues. Germline lookup yields CDR1 SGHVS and CDR2 FNYEAQ. V dropped 4 bases and J dropped 0 bases, with 17 bases sitting between them. The CDR3 DNA is TGTGCCAGCAGCTCCATGGGGCACCAAGTTAGCACAGATACGCAGTATTTT. Protein product: CASSSMGHQVSTDTQYF.

The V gene is TRBV4-2, the J gene TRBJ1-5, with TRBD1 identical over 9 bases. Germline V lookup: CDR1 LGHNA, CDR2 YNFKEQ. With 2 bases clipped from V and 5 bases from J, the junction kept 10 bases outside the gene matches. The CDR3 is made up of 17 amino acids. The DNA for the CDR3 is TGTGCCAGCAGCCAAAGCGGACAGGGGCCCGAAGATCAGCCCCAGCATTTT. It is translated as CASSQSGQGPEDQPQHF.

The genes are TRBV6-1 and TRBJ1-1; D unclear. CDR3 size: 11 residues. Germline lookup yields CDR1 MNHNS and CDR2 SASEGT. V was shortened by 11 bases and J by 1 base, with 8 bases between the two germline ends. This chain's CDR3 is CAGGSNTEAFF. Written as DNA, the CDR3 is TGTGCCGGCGGCTCGAACACTGAAGCTTTCTTT.

The J gene is TRBJ2-7, the V gene TRBV11-2; TRBD1 matches 7 bases. The germline gives CDR1 SGHAT, CDR2 FQNNGV. CDR3 length: 13 residues. V dropped 1 base and J dropped 7; count of bases not matched to a gene: 4. The CDR3 DNA is TGTGCCAGCAGCTTAGGACAGGGAAAGGAGCAGTACTTC. Amino acid sequence: CASSLGQGKEQYF.

The rearrangement links TRBV7-6 to TRBJ2-1; 10 positions match TRBD1. Trimming at V came to 5 bases and at J to 0 bases, leaving 7 bases not matched to a gene. The CDR3 contains 17 residues. Germline V gives CDR1 SGHVS, CDR2 FNYEAQ. CDR3 nucleotides: TGTGCCAGCAGCCTAGAGGGACAGGGGCGCTCCTACAATGAGCAGTTCTTC. As protein: CASSLEGQGRSYNEQFF. Full variable domain (rest looked up from reference TRBV7-6 and TRBJ2-1): GAGVSQSPRYKVTKRGQDVALRCDPISGHVSLYWYRQALGQGPEFLTYFNYEAQQDKSGLPNDRFSAERPEGSISTLTIQRTEQRDSAMYRCASSLEGQGRSYNEQFFGPGTRLTVL.

This clone occurred once. J is TRBJ1-1 and V is TRBV27; D is perhaps TRBD1 (6 bases). This CDR3 region has 16 residues. The germline gives CDR1 MNHEY, CDR2 SMNVEV (reference sequence). Between the trimmed V and J ends, which lost 9 bases and 4 bases, there was a span of 24 bases. The CDR3, as DNA: TGTGCCAGTCGCAGCCAACACCAACAGGGTTCCACTGAAGCTTTCTTT. Amino acids: CASRSQHQQGSTEAFF.

The J gene is TRBJ2-5, the V gene TRBV29-1, with 7 bases fitting TRBD1. V trimming: 4 bases; J trimming: 4 bases; junction bases outside the gene matches: 3. The CDR3 consists of 12 residues. Germline V lookup: CDR1 SQVTM, CDR2 ANQGSEA. The CDR3 reads CSVGHRGETQYF. The CDR3 nucleotides read TGCAGCGTTGGGCACAGGGGAGAGACCCAGTACTTC. Full variable domain (missing parts from reference TRBV29-1 and TRBJ2-5): SAVISQKPSRDICQRGTSLTIQCQVDSQVTMMFWYRQQPGQSLTLIATANQGSEATYESGFVIDKFPISRPNLTFSTLTVSNMSPEDSSIYLCSVGHRGETQYFGPGTRLLVL.

The chain recombines TRBV28 with TRBJ2-3; 7 bases are shared with TRBD1. Per the germline V gene, CDR1 is MDHEN and CDR2 is SYDVKM. J lost 6 bases, V lost 5 bases, and 8 bases had no gene match. The CDR3 has 14 residues. The CDR3 sequence is CASSPNRGLDTQYF. Written as DNA, the CDR3 is TGTGCCAGCAGTCCTAACAGGGGATTGGATACGCAGTATTTT.

The chain couples TRBV27 to TRBJ2-7; the D gene is possibly TRBD1 (5 bases). Germline CDR1 reads MNHEY; CDR2 reads SMNVEV (reference sequence). V was cut by 3 bases and J by 6 bases, with 12 bases left in between. CDR3 length: 13 residues. CDR3 in amino acids: CASSFKGLGEQYF. The CDR3 DNA follows: TGTGCCAGCAGTTTCAAGGGGCTGGGCGAGCAGTACTTC.

The chain has TRBV28 and TRBJ1-5; D might be TRBD1 (5 bases). Trimming cost V 3 bases and J 7 bases, with 16 bases left between them. From germline, CDR1 is MDHEN and CDR2 SYDVKM. The CDR3 is made up of 15 amino acids. This CDR3 is CASSFQVQGGQPQHF. In DNA form, the CDR3 reads TGTGCCAGCAGTTTTCAAGTGCAGGGCGGACAGCCCCAGCATTTT.

The rearrangement joins TRBV7-2 to TRBJ2-7, with D perhaps matching TRBD2 (5 bases). V lost 5 bases and J 0 bases, leaving 17 bases between the germline ends. CDR1 SGHTA and CDR2 FQGNSA come from the germline V gene. The CDR3 spans 16 residues. This CDR3 is CASSPPGVRSSYEQYF. As DNA, the CDR3 is TGTGCCAGCAGCCCCCCCGGGGTCCGCAGCTCCTACGAGCAGTACTTC.

This rearrangement joins TRBV11-2 to TRBJ2-5; 8 positions agree with TRBD1. CDR1 is SGHAT and CDR2 is FQNNGV in the germline V gene. The CDR3 consists of 19 residues. Trimming took 5 bases from V and 1 from J; bases not matched to a gene: 18. The chain's CDR3 is CASSPHWDPSTGVQETQYF. The CDR3 DNA reads as TGTGCCAGCAGCCCCCATTGGGACCCGTCGACAGGGGTCCAAGAGACCCAGTACTTC.

The chain couples TRBV27 to TRBJ2-5; 9 bases are shared with TRBD1. This CDR3 spans 16 amino acids. V lost 5 bases, J lost 0 bases, and 7 bases stayed unmatched. The germline V gene encodes CDR1 MNHEY and CDR2 SMNVEV (reference sequence). The CDR3 region is CASSPRTGAHQETQYF. CDR3 in DNA: TGTGCCAGCAGTCCCAGGACAGGGGCCCACCAAGAGACCCAGTACTTC.

Here the CDR3 reads CSVELKTGLNTEAFF. CDR3 DNA sequence: TGCAGCGTTGAACTTAAGACAGGGTTGAACACTGAAGCTTTCTTT. The genes are TRBV29-1 and TRBJ1-1; 7 positions agree with TRBD1. Germline assignment: CDR1 SQVTM and CDR2 ANQGSEA. The trim removed 2 bases at V and 0 bases at J, leaving 6 bases unmatched. The CDR3 has 15 residues.